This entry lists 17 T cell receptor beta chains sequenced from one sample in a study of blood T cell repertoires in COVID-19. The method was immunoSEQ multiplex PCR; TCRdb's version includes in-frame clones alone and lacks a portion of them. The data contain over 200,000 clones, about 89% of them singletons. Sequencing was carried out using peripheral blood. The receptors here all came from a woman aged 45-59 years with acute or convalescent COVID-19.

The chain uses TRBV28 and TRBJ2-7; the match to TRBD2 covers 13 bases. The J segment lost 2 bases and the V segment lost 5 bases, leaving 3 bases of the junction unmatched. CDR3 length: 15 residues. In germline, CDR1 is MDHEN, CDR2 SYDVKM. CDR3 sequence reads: CASSRLAGGAYEQYF. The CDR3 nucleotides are TGTGCCAGCAGTCGACTAGCGGGAGGTGCCTACGAGCAGTACTTC. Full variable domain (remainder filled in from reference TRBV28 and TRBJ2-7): DVKVTQSSRYLVKRTGEKVFLECVQDMDHENMFWYRQDPGLGLRLIYFSYDVKMKEKGDIPEGYSVSREKKERFSLILESASTNQTSMYLCASSRLAGGAYEQYFGPGTRLTVT.

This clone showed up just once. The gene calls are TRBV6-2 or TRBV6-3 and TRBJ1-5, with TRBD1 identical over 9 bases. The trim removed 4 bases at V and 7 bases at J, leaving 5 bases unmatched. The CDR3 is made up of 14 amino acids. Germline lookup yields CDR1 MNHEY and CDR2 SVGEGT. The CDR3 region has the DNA TGTGCCAGCAGTTGGACAGGGGTGAGGCAGCCCCAGCATTTT. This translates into CASSWTGVRQPQHF.

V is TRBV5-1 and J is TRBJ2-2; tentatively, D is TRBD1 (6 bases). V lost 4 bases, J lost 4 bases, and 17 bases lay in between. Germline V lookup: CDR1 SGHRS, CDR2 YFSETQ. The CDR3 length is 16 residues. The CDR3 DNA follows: TGCGCCAGCAGCCCCGGGACACACACCGGCACCGGGGAGCTGTTTTTT. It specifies CASSPGTHTGTGELFF.

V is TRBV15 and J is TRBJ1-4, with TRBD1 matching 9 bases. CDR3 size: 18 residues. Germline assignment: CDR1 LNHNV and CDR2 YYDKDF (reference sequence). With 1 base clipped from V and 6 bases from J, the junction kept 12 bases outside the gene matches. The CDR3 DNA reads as TGTGCCACCAGCAGAGTTCGGGACAGGGTGCAACGGGATGAAAAACTGTTTTTT. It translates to CATSRVRDRVQRDEKLFF. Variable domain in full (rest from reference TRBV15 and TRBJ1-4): DAMVIQNPRYQVTQFGKPVTLSCSQTLNHNVMYWYQQKSSQAPKLLFHYYDKDFNNEADTPDNFQSRRPNTSFCFLDIRSPGLGDTAMYLCATSRVRDRVQRDEKLFFGSGTQLSVL.

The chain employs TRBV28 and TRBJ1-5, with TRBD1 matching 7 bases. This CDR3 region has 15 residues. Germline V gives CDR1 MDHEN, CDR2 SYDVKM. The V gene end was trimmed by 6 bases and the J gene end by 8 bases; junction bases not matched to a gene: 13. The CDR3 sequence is CASRKIPGQRKPQHF. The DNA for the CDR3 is TGTGCCAGCAGAAAAATTCCGGGACAGAGAAAGCCCCAGCATTTT.

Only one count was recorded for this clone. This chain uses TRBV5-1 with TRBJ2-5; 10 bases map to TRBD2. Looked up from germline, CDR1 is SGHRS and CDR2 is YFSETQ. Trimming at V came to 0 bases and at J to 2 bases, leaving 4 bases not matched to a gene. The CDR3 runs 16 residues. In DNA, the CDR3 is TGCGCCAGCAGCTTGGGAATAGCGGGGGGACAAGAGACCCAGTACTTC. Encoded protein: CASSLGIAGGQETQYF.

The CDR3 here is CASSQGTSYTDTQYF. The CDR3, as DNA: TGTGCCAGCAGCCAAGGAACCTCCTACACAGATACGCAGTATTTT. This chain links TRBV14 with TRBJ2-3; no firm D call. The CDR3 contains 15 residues. The V gene's germline CDR1 is SGHDN and CDR2 FVKESK. The ends were cut back, 1 base at V and 2 bases at J, with 10 bases in the middle.

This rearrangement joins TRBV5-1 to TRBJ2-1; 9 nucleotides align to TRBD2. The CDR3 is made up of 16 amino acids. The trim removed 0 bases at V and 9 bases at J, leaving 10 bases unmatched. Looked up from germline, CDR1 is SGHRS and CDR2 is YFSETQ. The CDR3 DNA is TGCGCCAGCAGCTTGGGTGCTAGCGGGAATTACGGTGAGCAGTTCTTC. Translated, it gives CASSLGASGNYGEQFF.

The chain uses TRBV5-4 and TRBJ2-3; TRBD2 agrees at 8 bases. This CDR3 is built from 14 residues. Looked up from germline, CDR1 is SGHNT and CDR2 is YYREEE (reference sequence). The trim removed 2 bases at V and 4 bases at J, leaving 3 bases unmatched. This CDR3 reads CASSLAGAADTQYF. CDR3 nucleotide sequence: TGTGCCAGCAGCTTAGCGGGAGCGGCAGATACGCAGTATTTT. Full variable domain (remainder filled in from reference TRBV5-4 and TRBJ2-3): ETGVTQSPTHLIKTRGQQVTLRCSSQSGHNTVSWYQQALGQGPQFIFQYYREEENGRGNFPPRFSGLQFPNYSSELNVNALELDDSALYLCASSLAGAADTQYFGPGTRLTVL.

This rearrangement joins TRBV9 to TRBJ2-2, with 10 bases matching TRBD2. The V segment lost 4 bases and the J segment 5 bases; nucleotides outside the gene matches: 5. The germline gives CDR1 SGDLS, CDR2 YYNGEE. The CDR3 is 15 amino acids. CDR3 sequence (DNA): TGTGCCAGCAGCCCTAGCGGGAGACGAACCGGGGAGCTGTTTTTT. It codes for CASSPSGRRTGELFF.

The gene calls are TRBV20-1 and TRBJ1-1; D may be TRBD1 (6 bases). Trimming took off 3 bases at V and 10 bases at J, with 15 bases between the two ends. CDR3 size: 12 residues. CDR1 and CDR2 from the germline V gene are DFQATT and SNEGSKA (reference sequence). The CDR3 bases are TGCAGTGCTAGTCGGGACACTCGGGGAGCTTTCTTT. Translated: CSASRDTRGAFF.

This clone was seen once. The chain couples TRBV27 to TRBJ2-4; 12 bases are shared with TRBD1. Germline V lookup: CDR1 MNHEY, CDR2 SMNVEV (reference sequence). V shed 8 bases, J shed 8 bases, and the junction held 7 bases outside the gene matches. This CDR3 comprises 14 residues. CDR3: CASRVGQGADIQYF. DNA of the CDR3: TGTGCCAGCCGCGTGGGACAGGGGGCTGACATTCAGTACTTC.

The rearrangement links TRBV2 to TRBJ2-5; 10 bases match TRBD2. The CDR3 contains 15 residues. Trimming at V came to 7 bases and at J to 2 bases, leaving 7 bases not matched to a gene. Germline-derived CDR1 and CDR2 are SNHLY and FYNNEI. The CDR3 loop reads CASIPGLARQETQYF. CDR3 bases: TGTGCCAGCATCCCGGGACTAGCGAGACAAGAGACCCAGTACTTC.

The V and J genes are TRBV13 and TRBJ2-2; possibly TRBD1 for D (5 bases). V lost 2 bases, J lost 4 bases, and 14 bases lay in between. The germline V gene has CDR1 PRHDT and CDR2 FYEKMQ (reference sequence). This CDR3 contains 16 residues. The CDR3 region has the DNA TGTGCCAGCAGCTTACTCTCGCAGGGCTTCACCGGGGAGCTGTTTTTT. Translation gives CASSLLSQGFTGELFF.

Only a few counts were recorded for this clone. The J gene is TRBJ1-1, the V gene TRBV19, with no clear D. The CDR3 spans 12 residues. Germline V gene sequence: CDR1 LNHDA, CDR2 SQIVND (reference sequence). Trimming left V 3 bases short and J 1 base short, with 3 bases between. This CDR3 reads CASSMRNTEAFF. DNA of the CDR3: TGTGCCAGTAGTATGAGGAACACTGAAGCTTTCTTT.

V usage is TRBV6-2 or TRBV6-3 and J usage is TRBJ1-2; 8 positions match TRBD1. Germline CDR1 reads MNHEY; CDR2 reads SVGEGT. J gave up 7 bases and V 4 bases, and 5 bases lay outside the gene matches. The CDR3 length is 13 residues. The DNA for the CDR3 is TGTGCCAGCAGTTCCCAGGGGGCGTTTGGCTACACCTTC. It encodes CASSSQGAFGYTF.

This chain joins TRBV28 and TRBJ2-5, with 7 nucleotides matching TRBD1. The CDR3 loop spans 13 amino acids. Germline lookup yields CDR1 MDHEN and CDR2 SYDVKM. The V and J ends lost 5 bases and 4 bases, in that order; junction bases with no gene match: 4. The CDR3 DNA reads TGTGCCAGCAGTGTCACAGGGGTAGAGACCCAGTACTTC. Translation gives CASSVTGVETQYF.